This T cell receptor beta chain was sequenced during a study of T-cell memory formation after mild COVID-19. This clonotype was seen repeatedly, ten times or more. Antigen: not known. CDR3 length equals 16 residues. Germline V gene sequence: CDR1 SGHRS, CDR2 YFSETQ. Between the trimmed V and J ends, which lost 4 bases and 5 bases, there was a span of 21 bases. After 5'RACE with constant-segment primers, TCR alpha and TCR beta cDNA libraries carrying sample barcodes and UMIs were obtained. TCRdb fed the 5' RACE reads into MiXCR, producing one record per CDR3 protein. In the table there are some 210,000 distinct CDR3 sequences, about 18% of which are singletons. Study-wide results and limits: Researchers could not confirm that second-wave clones peaking on day 37 targeted SARS-CoV-2.

The V gene is TRBV5-1, the J gene TRBJ2-5, with D maybe TRBD2 (6 bases). The sequenced sample was PBMCs or a T cell subset sorted from them (not recorded which). This clonotype was sampled from an adult woman who had mild COVID-19 (a few samples of this study predate the infection). Cell type and time point are not known. The CDR3 spells CASSPKGAGFVETQYF. CDR3 coding DNA: TGCGCCAGCAGCCCCAAGGGTGCGGGATTCGTGGAGACCCAGTACTTC.